These 7 T cell receptor beta chains came from one sample sequenced in a study of beta chain features in type 1 diabetes. Every isolated RNA sample was fully reverse transcribed, so sequencing captured expressed TCRB transcripts. The table came from immunoSEQ multiplex PCR; TCRdb's copy has only in-frame clones and leaves some out. The sample includes about 340,000 clones, 8% of them seen just once. The sequencing sample was made of central memory CD4+ T cells from blood. These receptor sequences come from a woman younger than 30 in good health.

This clone was seen ten or more times. This rearrangement joins TRBV11-2 to TRBJ1-1; TRBD1 agrees at 10 bases. Trimming cost V 3 bases and J 5 bases; bases outside gene matches: 0. This CDR3 has 13 residues. Germline V gene lookup returns CDR1 SGHAT and CDR2 FQNNGV. CDR3 region: CASSLDRGTEAFF. DNA for the CDR3: TGTGCCAGCAGCTTGGACAGGGGGACTGAAGCTTTCTTT.

The chain is built from TRBV5-1 and TRBJ1-2; a possible D gene is TRBD1 (5 bases). This CDR3 has 15 residues. CDR1 and CDR2 from the germline V gene are SGHRS and YFSETQ. Trimming took off 2 bases at V and 0 bases at J, with 11 bases between the two ends. CDR3 region: CASSLTMGPNYGYTF. The CDR3 DNA reads TGCGCCAGCAGCTTAACAATGGGACCTAACTATGGCTACACCTTC.

This clone has more than one count but fewer than ten. J is TRBJ2-5 and V is TRBV4-2, with unresolved D. CDR1 is LGHNA and CDR2 is YNFKEQ in the germline V gene. With 5 bases removed from V and 0 bases from J, the gap between germline ends came to 10 bases. This CDR3 has 14 residues. CDR3: CASSEPGHQETQYF. The CDR3 nucleotides are TGTGCCAGCAGCGAGCCCGGACACCAAGAGACCCAGTACTTC.

The chain links TRBV11-1 to TRBJ2-7; 7 nucleotides line up with TRBD2. Germline values: CDR1 SGHAT, CDR2 FQDESV (reference sequence). J gave up 6 bases and V 5 bases, and 19 bases lay outside the gene matches. The CDR3 sequence is 17 residues long. CDR3 protein: CASSPRGMQGGGGEQYF. Written as DNA, the CDR3 is TGTGCCAGCAGCCCTCGGGGCATGCAGGGCGGCGGGGGCGAGCAGTACTTC. Using reference TRBV11-1 and TRBJ2-7 for the parts outside the CDR3, the full variable domain is EAEVAQSPRYKITEKSQAVAFWCDPISGHATLYWYRQILGQGPELLVQFQDESVVDDSQLPKDRFSAERLKGVDSTLKIQPAELGDSAMYLCASSPRGMQGGGGEQYFGPGTRLTVT.

This clone was observed a few times. The gene calls are TRBV11-2 and TRBJ2-5; 7 bases map to TRBD1. CDR1 SGHAT and CDR2 FQNNGV come from the germline V gene. This CDR3 is built from 15 residues. Trimming at V came to 1 base and at J to 4 bases, leaving 6 bases not matched to a gene. The CDR3 reads CASSLGNRGSETQYF. The CDR3 bases are TGTGCCAGCAGCTTAGGCAACAGGGGCTCAGAGACCCAGTACTTC. Full variable domain (missing parts from reference TRBV11-2 and TRBJ2-5): EAGVAQSPRYKIIEKRQSVAFWCNPISGHATLYWYQQILGQGPKLLIQFQNNGVVDDSQLPKDRFSAERLKGVDSTLKIQPAKLEDSAVYLCASSLGNRGSETQYFGPGTRLLVL.

J is TRBJ1-5 and V is TRBV14; TRBD1 is a possible D gene (6 bases). V lost 0 bases, J lost 7 bases, and 28 bases lay in between. The CDR3 has 20 residues. CDR1 is SGHDN and CDR2 is FVKESK in the germline V gene. Here the CDR3 reads CASSQEQGTSPKPGVQPQHF. The CDR3 region has the DNA TGTGCCAGCAGCCAAGAGCAAGGGACATCGCCCAAGCCGGGAGTCCAGCCCCAGCATTTT.

The CDR3 sequence: CASSSQGIEQYF. In DNA, the CDR3 is TGTGCCAGCAGCTCACAAGGGATCGAGCAGTACTTC. The chain carries TRBV7-9 and TRBJ2-7; D gene ambiguous. Germline loops: CDR1 SEHNR, CDR2 FQNEAQ (reference sequence). Trimming pared 4 bases from V and 6 bases from J, leaving 10 bases between. CDR3 length: 12 amino acids. Supplemented by reference TRBV7-9 and TRBJ2-7, the full variable domain reads DTGVSQNPRHKITKRGQNVTFRCDPISEHNRLYWYRQTLGQGPEFLTYFQNEAQLEKSRLLSDRFSAERPKGSFSTLEIQRTEQGDSAMYLCASSSQGIEQYFGPGTRLTVT.